One and the same sample provided the 7 T cell receptor beta chains below, sequenced in a study of cytomegalovirus exposure and HLA in healthy donors. Use of 60 Vbeta and 13 Jbeta primers characterized the PCR. Method: immunoSEQ multiplex PCR; TCRdb's copy keeps in-frame clones and lacks some. The sample records roughly 88,000 clones, 69% being singletons. Material for sequencing was PBMCs. The receptor source for this set is a man in his fifties or sixties in good health and CMV-seronegative.

V gene TRBV2 combines with J gene TRBJ1-1; D is uncertain. The germline V gene has CDR1 SNHLY and CDR2 FYNNEI. Trimming left V 7 bases short and J 1 base short, with 13 bases between. The CDR3 loop spans 14 amino acids. DNA for the CDR3: TGTGCCAGCACTTTTCGACGGGAGAACACTGAAGCTTTCTTT. Amino acid sequence: CASTFRRENTEAFF.

This clone was counted a few times. This chain links TRBV6-1 with TRBJ1-4, with D maybe TRBD1 (5 bases). V was cut by 2 bases and J by 13 bases, with 11 bases left in between. This CDR3 is 12 amino acids long. Germline loops: CDR1 MNHNS, CDR2 SASEGT. In nucleotides, the CDR3 is TGTGCCAGCAGTGAAATGCAGGGCGGACTGTTTTTT. It specifies CASSEMQGGLFF.

The chain couples TRBV28 to TRBJ2-6; D is possibly TRBD1 (6 bases). Deletions cut 5 bases from V and 3 bases from J, with 11 bases between. In germline, CDR1 is MDHEN, CDR2 SYDVKM. CDR3 length: 15 amino acids. DNA of the CDR3: TGTGCCAGCAGTCTACAGGGATTTGGGGCCAACGTCCTGACTTTC. It yields the protein CASSLQGFGANVLTF.

This clone was picked up a small number of times. The conserved phenylalanine or tryptophan is not found at the CDR3 terminus, so this likely reflects a read error. The CDR3 reads CASSRTGNYNEKLFV. The CDR3 DNA sequence: TGTGCCAGCAGCCGAACAGGGAATTATAATGAAAAACTGTTTGTT. This sequence joins TRBV28 and TRBJ1-4; D is possibly TRBD1 (6 bases). Germline CDR1 MDHEN, CDR2 SYDVKM. The CDR3 covers 15 residues. The ends were cut back, 6 bases at V and 4 bases at J, with 15 bases in the middle.

The chain combines TRBV6-5 with TRBJ1-5; D is possibly TRBD1 (6 bases). This CDR3 spans 13 amino acids. V lost 5 bases and J 6 bases, leaving 11 bases between the germline ends. CDR1 and CDR2 (germline): MNHEY, SVGAGI. Here the CDR3 reads CASSKQGIQPQHF. The CDR3 DNA sequence: TGTGCCAGCAGTAAACAGGGAATTCAGCCCCAGCATTTT.

In its sample, this clone was seen a few times. V and J are TRBV7-9 and TRBJ2-7; maybe TRBD1 (5 bases). The CDR3 is made up of 12 amino acids. V was shortened by 1 base and J by 6 bases, with 7 bases between the two germline ends. From germline, CDR1 is SEHNR and CDR2 FQNEAQ (reference sequence). In nucleotides, the CDR3 is TGTGCCAGCAGCTTAGATCAGGGCGAGCAGTACTTC. Translation: CASSLDQGEQYF.

The rearrangement joins TRBV7-3 to TRBJ2-7, with TRBD2 matching 13 bases. The CDR3 consists of 17 residues. Germline CDR1 SGHTA, CDR2 FQGTGA. Unmatched junction bases numbered 11, after V lost 5 bases and J lost 4 bases. The CDR3 DNA reads as TGTGCCAGCAGCCCCCAAACACTAGCGGGAGGGCCATACGAGCAGTACGTC. It translates to CASSPQTLAGGPYEQYV.